This T cell receptor (beta chain) was found in a study of long-term antiretroviral therapy in people with HIV. Study conclusions and caveats: Whereas controls had wider CDR3 length ranges, HIV repertoires had narrower ones.

CDR1 LNHDA and CDR2 SQIVND come from the germline V gene (reference sequence). Trimming left V 8 bases short and J 7 bases short, with 20 bases between. CDR3 length equals 15 residues. With respect to this clone: What it binds is not known.

Survey-level immunoSEQ v3.0 assays were run. This table comes from immunoSEQ multiplex PCR, and its TCRdb copy is limited to in-frame clones, with some not included. The sample carries around 27,000 clones, roughly four fifths recorded once. Sequences were derived from unsorted PBMCs, sampled 1.1 years before starting antiretroviral therapy. This chain uses TRBV19 with TRBJ1-4; D is perhaps TRBD1 (6 bases). This receptor was identified in a woman in her twenties or thirties with HIV. CDR3 sequence (DNA): TGTGCCAGTTCGCCCCACAGGGCGTTCGGTGAAAAACTGTTTTTT. This codes for CASSPHRAFGEKLFF.